This T cell receptor beta chain derives from a study of radiotherapy plus CTLA-4 blockade in lung cancer. Study-wide points: Per reports, early blood T cell clone dynamics, plus interferon-beta, forecast response most strongly. Tumor-derived TCR clones expanded in blood after radiotherapy plus ipilimumab.

Lung cancer patients with chemo-refractory metastatic non-small-cell disease were given focal radiation plus CTLA-4 blockade with ipilimumab. The CDR3 is 15 residues long. V lost 6 bases and J 0 bases, leaving 14 bases between the germline ends. Germline CDR1 reads SGHTA; CDR2 reads FQGNSA. The method was immunoSEQ multiplex PCR; TCRdb's version includes in-frame clones alone and lacks a portion of them. This table holds about 54,000 clones, approximately 79% found once. This clone appeared once. What it recognizes is unknown. The receptor's source is a human donor with non-small cell lung cancer who had a partial response to radiotherapy plus ipilimumab. The material was peripheral blood, obtained from a patient treated with radiotherapy plus ipilimumab. This chain links TRBV7-2 with TRBJ1-1, with D maybe TRBD1 (5 bases). As DNA, the CDR3 is TGTGCCAGCAGGTTCGGGGGGGACGTGAACACTGAAGCTTTCTTT. Translated, it gives CASRFGGDVNTEAFF.